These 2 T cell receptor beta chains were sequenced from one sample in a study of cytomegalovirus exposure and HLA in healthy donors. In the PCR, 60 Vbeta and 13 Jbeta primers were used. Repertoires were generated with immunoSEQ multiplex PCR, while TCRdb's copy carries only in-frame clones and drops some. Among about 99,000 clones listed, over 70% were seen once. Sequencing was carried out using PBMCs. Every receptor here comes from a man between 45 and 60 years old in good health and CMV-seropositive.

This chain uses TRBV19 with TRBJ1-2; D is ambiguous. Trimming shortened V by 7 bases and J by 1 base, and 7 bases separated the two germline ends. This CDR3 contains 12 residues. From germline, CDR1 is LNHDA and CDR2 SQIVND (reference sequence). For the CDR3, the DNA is TGTGCCAGTAATCAGGATAACTATGGCTACACCTTC. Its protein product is CASNQDNYGYTF.

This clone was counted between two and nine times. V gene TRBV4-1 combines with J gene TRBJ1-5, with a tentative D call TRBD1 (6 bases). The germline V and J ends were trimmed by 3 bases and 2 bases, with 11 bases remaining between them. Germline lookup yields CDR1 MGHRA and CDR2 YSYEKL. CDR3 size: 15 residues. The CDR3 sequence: CASSHYEGGNQPQHF. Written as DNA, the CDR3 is TGCGCCAGCAGCCATTACGAGGGGGGCAATCAGCCCCAGCATTTT.